This is a list of T cell receptor beta chains from one sample in a study of shared clonotypes between healthy human individuals. Generated by immunoSEQ multiplex PCR, the TCRdb table keeps only in-frame clones and is missing some. The sample lists 980,000 or so clones; 70% to 85% were seen once. Sequenced: memory CD4+ T cells sorted from blood. These receptors all stem from a man younger than 35 in good health. Each CDR3 is given with its conserved first and last residue. The D gene is left open where the match is weak.

TRBD2	TRBV18	TRBJ2-3	15	CASSPIAGVADTQYF
.	TRBV2	TRBJ1-5	14	CASRGVGLSQPQHF
.	TRBV5-1	TRBJ1-2	14	CASSLARQVNGYTF
TRBD1	TRBV2	TRBJ1-1	15	CASRPRTGGNSEAFF
TRBD1	TRBV5-4	TRBJ2-5	15	CASSLDRGRQETQYF
.	TRBV19	TRBJ1-5	15	CASSIGASINQPQHF
TRBD1	TRBV5-1	TRBJ2-1	15	CASSLTGQGYNEQFF
.	TRBV28	TRBJ1-1	16	CASSSGLLYMNTEAFF
.	TRBV4-1	TRBJ1-2	13	CASSPGRDYGYTF
.	TRBV5-1	TRBJ2-3	17	CASSLAGALFGTDTQYF
TRBD2	TRBV10-3	TRBJ2-5	14	CASQRTSGEETQYF
.	TRBV4-1	TRBJ2-5	15	CASSQEGGRGETQYF
.	TRBV5-8	TRBJ1-2	13	CASSLAPAGGYTF
.	TRBV9	TRBJ1-6	14	CASSDTPGNSPLHF
.	TRBV4-1	TRBJ1-2	14	CASSAKGGDYGYTF
.	TRBV6-6	TRBJ2-3	11	CASSYSDTQYF
.	TRBV5-4	TRBJ2-5	13	CASSRGGGETQYF
.	TRBV7-2	TRBJ1-2	15	CASSLEAGLNYGYTF
.	TRBV19	TRBJ1-2	14	CASSPSGGNYGYTF
.	TRBV30	TRBJ1-5	13	CAWSSRGLGPQHF
.	TRBV4-1	TRBJ2-3	13	CASSQASPSTQYF
TRBD1	TRBV28	TRBJ2-7	16	CASSPMGTGVSYEQYF
TRBD1	TRBV5-6	TRBJ1-5	15	CASSPSGGRDQPQHF
TRBD2	TRBV28	TRBJ2-7	17	CASRGTSGGESSYEQYF
TRBD2	TRBV9	TRBJ2-7	19	CASSVGYDRDVAGVYEQYF
TRBD1	TRBV9	TRBJ2-1	15	CASSVGQGPYNEQFF
.	TRBV4-2	TRBJ1-4	16	CASSQEMARKKEKLFF
.	TRBV7-2	TRBJ2-7	13	CASSLVGFSEQYF
.	TRBV5-8	TRBJ2-7	15	CASSLEQGKPYEQYF
.	TRBV2	TRBJ1-2	13	CASSEMAGYGYTF
.	TRBV2	TRBJ2-1	14	CASSVLGGYNEQFF
.	TRBV5-1	TRBJ2-2	14	CASRGPQNTGELFF
TRBD2	TRBV5-6	TRBJ2-1	15	CASSLILSGRNEQFF
.	TRBV10-3	TRBJ2-3	14	CAITGGIRADTQYF
.	TRBV6-1	TRBJ2-5	15	CASSVIGTLQETQYF
.	TRBV18	TRBJ2-7	13	CASSMGSTYEQYF
.	TRBV5-4	TRBJ1-6	13	CASSLESGLPLHF
TRBD1	TRBV6-1	TRBJ1-2	16	CASREPGTGVGYGYTF
.	TRBV5-4	TRBJ2-7	14	CASSLGAGAGEQYF
TRBD1	TRBV4-3	TRBJ1-2	16	CASSQDQLGDRYGYTF
.	TRBV5-1	TRBJ1-6	13	CASSIGSISPLHF
.	TRBV19	TRBJ2-1	20	CASSIVGIAETLSSYNEQFF
TRBD2	TRBV7-2	TRBJ2-5	18	CASSLKQGLAGVQETQYF
.	TRBV2	TRBJ2-5	14	CASSEVIAQETQYF
.	TRBV7-2	TRBJ2-7	12	CASSLVPYEQYF
.	TRBV4-3	TRBJ2-6	14	CASSQAAGANVLTF
.	TRBV18	TRBJ2-5	13	CASSDVTLETQYF
TRBD1	TRBV5-4	TRBJ1-6	16	CASSLEGGNLRSPLHF
.	TRBV2	.	13	CASTRGLPYEQYF
.	TRBV6-5	TRBJ1-1	13	CASSHRENTEAFF
TRBD2	TRBV5-1	TRBJ2-1	15	CASSRISGVYNEQFF
TRBD2	TRBV25-1	TRBJ2-3	15	CASYLSSGGTDTQYF
.	TRBV2	TRBJ2-3	12	CASSVRGDTQYF
.	TRBV11-3	TRBJ2-2	15	CASSLGLGDGGELFF
.	TRBV6-1	TRBJ1-6	17	CASSVDIQSSYNSPLHF